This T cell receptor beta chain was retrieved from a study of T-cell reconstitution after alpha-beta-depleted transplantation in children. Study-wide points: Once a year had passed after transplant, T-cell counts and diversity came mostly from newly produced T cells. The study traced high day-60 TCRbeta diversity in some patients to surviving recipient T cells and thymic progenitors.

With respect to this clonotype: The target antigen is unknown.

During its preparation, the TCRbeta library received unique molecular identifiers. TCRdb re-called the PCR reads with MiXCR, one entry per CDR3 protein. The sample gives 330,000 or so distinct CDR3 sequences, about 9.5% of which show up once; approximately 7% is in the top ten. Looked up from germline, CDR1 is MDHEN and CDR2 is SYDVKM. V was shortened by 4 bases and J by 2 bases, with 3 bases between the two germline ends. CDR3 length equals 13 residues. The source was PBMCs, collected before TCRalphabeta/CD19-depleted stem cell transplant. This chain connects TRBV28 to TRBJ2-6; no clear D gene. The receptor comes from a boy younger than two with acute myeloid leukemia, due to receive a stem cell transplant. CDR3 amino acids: CASSYPGANVLTF. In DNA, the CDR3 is TGTGCCAGCAGTTATCCTGGGGCCAACGTCCTGACTTTC. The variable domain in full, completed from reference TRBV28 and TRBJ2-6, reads DVKVTQSSRYLVKRTGEKVFLECVQDMDHENMFWYRQDPGLGLRLIYFSYDVKMKEKGDIPEGYSVSREKKERFSLILESASTNQTSMYLCASSYPGANVLTFGAGSRLTVL.